One and the same sample provided the 9 T cell receptor beta chains below, sequenced in a study of regulatory T cells in long-lasting Graves disease. The time point was: persistent/refractory GD, antithyroid drugs over 5 years with positive TRAb. TCR sequences were obtained from RNA taken from PBMCs. With iRepertoire HTBI primers and Arm-PCR of CDR3 regions, TCR beta libraries were built. One entry per CDR3 protein, called by TCRdb with MiXCR from the multiplex PCR reads. Of 600,000 to 800,000 distinct CDR3 sequences in the sample, approximately 31% are singletons; the top ten hold 40% to 55%. Sample: peripheral blood mononuclear cells (PBMCs), taken when the disease was refractory, from a patient treated with antithyroid drugs. All receptors derive from a female donor with Graves disease.

The chain joins TRBV12-3 or TRBV12-4 to TRBJ1-1; D is undetermined. The germline V and J ends were trimmed by 2 bases and 6 bases, with 10 bases remaining between them. The CDR3 consists of 13 residues. DNA for the CDR3: TGTGCCAGCAGTTTATTGGGAACCCCTGAAGCTTTCTTT. This encodes CASSLLGTPEAFF.

The sample holds a few counts of this clonotype. This rearrangement joins TRBV6-2 or TRBV6-3 to TRBJ1-4; 7 bases line up with TRBD1. V shed 8 bases and J 8 bases; nucleotides not matched to a gene: 17. The CDR3 sequence is 16 residues long. Germline lookup yields CDR1 MNHEY and CDR2 SVGEGT. The CDR3 spells CASRSKDRVGEEKLFF. CDR3 nucleotides: TGTGCCAGCCGCAGCAAAGACAGGGTGGGCGAGGAAAAACTGTTTTTT.

A few counts support this clonotype. The chain recombines TRBV5-6 with TRBJ2-7; D unclear. The germline V gene has CDR1 SGHDT and CDR2 YYEEEE. The V and J ends lost 0 bases and 2 bases respectively, with 9 bases between them. The CDR3 covers 14 residues. The CDR3, as DNA: TGTGCCAGCAGCTTGGGGACGGCTACCTACGAGCAGTACTTC. It is translated as CASSLGTATYEQYF.

The V call is TRBV6-1, the J call TRBJ1-6, with D perhaps TRBD1 (6 bases). V lost 7 bases and J 7 bases, leaving 11 bases between the germline ends. This CDR3 contains 13 residues. CDR1 MNHNS and CDR2 SASEGT come from the germline V gene. The CDR3 DNA reads as TGTGCCAGCATCGACAGGAGGAATTCACCCCTCCACTTT. This gives the protein CASIDRRNSPLHF.

V usage is TRBV9 and J usage is TRBJ1-5; a weak D match, TRBD1 (6 bases). Germline V lookup: CDR1 SGDLS, CDR2 YYNGEE. V dropped 2 bases and J dropped 8 bases, with 17 bases sitting between them. This CDR3 spans 15 amino acids. The CDR3 nucleotides read TGTGCCAGCAGCGTTGGGGGTGCAGCAGGGGAGCCCCAGCATTTT. Translation gives CASSVGGAAGEPQHF.

The rearrangement joins TRBV19 to TRBJ1-5; perhaps TRBD1 as D (6 bases). Per the germline V gene, CDR1 is LNHDA and CDR2 is SQIVND (reference sequence). The CDR3 has 16 residues. Trimming cost V 4 bases and J 5 bases, with 18 bases left between them. CDR3 residues: CASSRAGQGSHQPQHF. CDR3 DNA: TGTGCCAGTAGTAGGGCGGGCCAGGGGTCCCATCAGCCCCAGCATTTT.

J is TRBJ1-1 and V is TRBV19; D is unclear. This CDR3 comprises 13 residues. The V gene lost 3 bases and the J gene lost 11 bases, with 16 bases spanning the gap. Germline lookup yields CDR1 LNHDA and CDR2 SQIVND (reference sequence). CDR3 protein: CASSIRTGMGAFF. CDR3 sequence (DNA): TGTGCCAGTAGTATCCGGACGGGGATGGGGGCTTTCTTT.

The chain carries TRBV11-2 and TRBJ1-3, with unresolved D. The CDR3 length is 15 residues. Trimming pared 0 bases from V and 4 bases from J, leaving 10 bases between. The germline V gene encodes CDR1 SGHAT and CDR2 FQNNGV. The CDR3 nucleotides are TGTGCCAGCAGCTTAGATCTGGCGGAGGGAAACACCATATATTTT. Encoded protein: CASSLDLAEGNTIYF.

This clonotype has a count of ten or more. The chain couples TRBV6-1 to TRBJ2-2; D is possibly TRBD1 or TRBD2 (5 bases each). This CDR3 comprises 15 residues. Germline V lookup: CDR1 MNHNS, CDR2 SASEGT. V shed 5 bases and J shed 5 bases, with 15 bases lying between them. CDR3 in amino acids: CASSPRGARTGELFF. The CDR3 DNA sequence: TGTGCCAGCAGTCCCCGAGGGGCGAGGACCGGGGAGCTGTTTTTT.